Below, 5 T cell receptor beta chains from the same sample are listed, as sequenced in a study of siplizumab effects on memory and regulatory T cells. Sequencing was performed with immunoSEQ multiplex PCR; in TCRdb, only in-frame clones are kept and a portion is missing. The sample includes more than 90,000 clones, about 93% seen only once; the top ten take roughly 1.3%. The sample comprised non-Treg CD4+ T cells sorted from blood. These receptors all stem from a human donor in good health.

This clone was observed a single time. This chain uses TRBV6-1 with TRBJ2-7, with 8 nucleotides matching TRBD2. Germline CDR1 is MNHNS and CDR2 is SASEGT. CDR3 length equals 13 residues. After removal of 7 bases from V and 3 bases from J, the junction contained 5 bases not matched to a gene. This chain's CDR3 is CASTGGGSYEQYF. DNA of the CDR3: TGTGCCAGCACCGGGGGGGGGAGCTACGAGCAGTACTTC.

V and J are TRBV5-1 and TRBJ2-7; D possibly corresponds to TRBD2 (5 bases). Germline V CDR1 and CDR2: SGHRS, YFSETQ. V dropped 4 bases and J dropped 2 bases, with 13 bases sitting between them. This CDR3 has 14 amino acids. CDR3 residues: CASSPVSGTYEQYF. For the CDR3, the DNA is TGCGCCAGCAGCCCGGTCTCGGGGACCTACGAGCAGTACTTC.

The V and J genes are TRBV28 and TRBJ2-1, with D possibly being TRBD2 (5 bases). CDR1 and CDR2 (germline): MDHEN, SYDVKM. The V end was cut by 2 bases, the J end by 2 bases, with 13 bases between. The CDR3 totals 16 residues. The CDR3 region is CASSLGLREAYNEQFF. The CDR3 nucleotides read TGTGCCAGCAGTTTAGGATTGAGGGAAGCCTACAATGAGCAGTTCTTC.

The rearrangement links TRBV30 to TRBJ1-1; perhaps TRBD1 as D (6 bases). Germline V CDR1 and CDR2: GTSNPN, SVGIG (reference sequence). The CDR3 is 13 residues long. V was shortened by 8 bases and J by 3 bases, with 16 bases between the two germline ends. The CDR3 DNA reads TGTGCCGCGAACAGGGCGGGGGACACTGAAGCTTTCTTT. Translated, it gives CAANRAGDTEAFF.

The V and J genes are TRBV25-1 and TRBJ2-7; 8 bases are a match to TRBD1. The germline V gene has CDR1 MGHDK and CDR2 SYGVNS. The trim removed 7 bases at V and 5 bases at J, leaving 7 bases unmatched. This CDR3 region has 13 residues. The CDR3 sequence is CASTRDRIHEQYF. CDR3 nucleotide sequence: TGTGCCAGCACCCGGGACAGGATCCACGAGCAGTACTTC.